What follows are 13 T cell receptor beta chains derived from one specimen sequenced in a study of T cells in Graves' hyperthyroidism and ophthalmopathy. RNA transcripts gave rise to amplified TCR beta CDR3 regions. RT-PCR in the first round (using the HTBI primer set) targeted the TCR CDR3. TCRdb re-called the multiplex PCR reads with MiXCR, one entry per CDR3 protein. The sample has approximately 560,000 distinct CDR3 sequences, around 42% seen once. Source material: peripheral blood or thyroid tissue (not recorded which). The receptor set was obtained from a woman under 30 with Graves' hyperthyroidism.

The gene calls are TRBV10-3 and TRBJ1-5; 9 bases line up with TRBD1. Trimming at V came to 2 bases and at J to 0 bases, leaving 5 bases not matched to a gene. This CDR3 has 17 residues. The V gene's germline CDR1 is ENHRY and CDR2 SYGVKD. The CDR3 sequence: CAISEGRTGDSNQPQHF. In DNA, the CDR3 is TGTGCCATCAGTGAGGGAAGGACAGGGGATAGCAATCAGCCCCAGCATTTT.

The chain is built from TRBV7-3 and TRBJ1-3, with no clear D. Per germline, CDR1 SGHTA and CDR2 FQGTGA. Trimming left V 0 bases short and J 0 bases short, with 9 bases between. The CDR3 totals 16 residues. CDR3 sequence: CASSLTQMNSGNTIYF. The CDR3 DNA is TGTGCCAGCAGCTTAACACAGATGAACTCTGGAAACACCATATATTTT.

The gene calls are TRBV20-1 and TRBJ2-7; TRBD2 might be the D (7 bases). CDR3 size: 13 residues. V lost 7 bases and J 2 bases, leaving 15 bases between the germline ends. Germline V gene data show CDR1 as DFQATT and CDR2 as SNEGSKA (reference sequence). CDR3 region: CSVWGRGTYEQYF. In nucleotides, the CDR3 is TGCAGTGTCTGGGGGAGGGGGACCTACGAGCAGTACTTC.

This clonotype was observed at least ten times. This rearrangement joins TRBV2 to TRBJ1-2; TRBD1 is a possible D gene (5 bases). The CDR3 is 13 residues long. Trimming shortened V by 4 bases and J by 5 bases, and 11 bases separated the two germline ends. Germline CDR1 is SNHLY and CDR2 is FYNNEI. The CDR3 DNA sequence: TGTGCCAGCAGTGTGGGACGGCTATATGGCTACACCTTC. This sequence encodes CASSVGRLYGYTF.

The chain has TRBV7-3 and TRBJ1-5; TRBD1 might be the D (5 bases). Germline CDR1 is SGHTA and CDR2 is FQGTGA. V dropped 5 bases and J dropped 1 base, with 18 bases sitting between them. The CDR3 spans 17 residues. The CDR3 coding sequence is TGTGCCAGCAGCCGGCTTTTTTCGGGGCCGAGCAATCAGCCCCAGCATTTT. It translates to CASSRLFSGPSNQPQHF. Full variable domain (remainder filled in from reference TRBV7-3 and TRBJ1-5): GAGVSQTPSNKVTEKGKYVELRCDPISGHTALYWYRQSLGQGPEFLIYFQGTGAADDSGLPNDRFFAVRPEGSVSTLKIQRTERGDSAVYLCASSRLFSGPSNQPQHFGDGTRLSIL.

V is TRBV7-9 and J is TRBJ2-7; TRBD2 might be the D (6 bases). V lost 2 bases and J 8 bases, leaving 10 bases between the germline ends. Germline V gene data show CDR1 as SEHNR and CDR2 as FQNEAQ (reference sequence). The CDR3 contains 12 residues. Here the CDR3 reads CASSLSAGQQYF. In DNA, the CDR3 is TGTGCCAGCAGCTTATCAGCGGGCCAGCAGTACTTC.

In nucleotides, the CDR3 is TGTGCCAGCAGTTACGGTGTAGAGGACTACGAGCAGTACTTC. Protein sequence: CASSYGVEDYEQYF. The V gene is TRBV6-5, the J gene TRBJ2-7; no reliable D call. Trimming stripped 2 bases from V and 3 bases from J, with 11 bases between. The CDR3 has 14 amino acids. Germline CDR1 and CDR2: MNHEY and SVGAGI.

V and J are TRBV2 and TRBJ1-1; D is ambiguous. The CDR3 contains 13 residues. Germline CDR1 reads SNHLY; CDR2 reads FYNNEI. Trimming stripped 7 bases from V and 0 bases from J, with 9 bases between. The DNA of the CDR3 is TGTGCCAGCATTGGCCGAATGAACACTGAAGCTTTCTTT. This sequence encodes CASIGRMNTEAFF. The full variable domain, rest sourced from reference TRBV2 and TRBJ1-1, is EPEVTQTPSHQVTQMGQEVILRCVPISNHLYFYWYRQILGQKVEFLVSFYNNEISEKSEIFDDQFSVERPDGSNFTLKIRSTKLEDSAMYFCASIGRMNTEAFFGQGTRLTVV.

Regarding this clonotype: A read error may explain this, as a much larger clone is one base away. The rearrangement uses TRBV9 and TRBJ2-5; tentative D call: TRBD2 (6 bases). Per the germline V gene, CDR1 is SGDLS and CDR2 is YYNGEE. This CDR3 spans 13 amino acids. Trimming took off 4 bases at V and 9 bases at J, with 16 bases between the two ends. Here the CDR3 reads CASSHNSWEAQYF. CDR3 sequence (DNA): TGTGCCAGCAGCCATAACAGTTGGGAGGCCCAGTACTTC.

The genes are TRBV5-1 and TRBJ1-2; 8 nucleotides match TRBD1. This CDR3 is 15 amino acids long. After removal of 0 bases from V and 7 bases from J, the junction contained 8 bases not matched to a gene. The V gene's germline CDR1 is SGHRS and CDR2 YFSETQ. The CDR3 nucleotides read TGCGCCAGCAGCTTGGCCGGAGGACAGGGCCTTGGCTACACCTTC. It yields the protein CASSLAGGQGLGYTF.

J is TRBJ1-2 and V is TRBV2; D is possibly TRBD1 (6 bases). CDR3 size: 13 residues. In germline, CDR1 is SNHLY, CDR2 FYNNEI. V was trimmed by 6 bases and J by 6 bases, leaving 14 bases between them. The CDR3 DNA follows: TGTGCCAGCAGGAGGTACAGGGAGGATGGCTACACCTTC. Its translation: CASRRYREDGYTF.

This clonotype was counted many times. The V gene is TRBV7-9, the J gene TRBJ1-5; TRBD1 is a possible D gene (5 bases). V dropped 4 bases and J dropped 2 bases, with 12 bases sitting between them. The CDR3 spans 15 residues. Per the germline V gene, CDR1 is SEHNR and CDR2 is FQNEAQ (reference sequence). The CDR3 nucleotides are TGTGCCAGCAGCTCTGACAGCTACGGCAATCAGCCCCAGCATTTT. Protein sequence: CASSSDSYGNQPQHF.

This clonotype came up a few times. A read error may produce the germline difference seen at one junction end. The V and J genes are TRBV10-3 and TRBJ2-7; no reliable D call. This CDR3 is built from 14 residues. In germline, CDR1 is ENHRY, CDR2 SYGVKD. The CDR3 DNA sequence: TGTGCCAGCAGTTACTCGGGCTCGGGCGGCAAGCAGTACTTC. It codes for CASSYSGSGGKQYF.